These 24 T cell receptor beta chains originate from one sample sequenced in a study of cytomegalovirus exposure and HLA in healthy donors. Primers for the PCR totalled 60 Vbeta and 13 Jbeta. The repertoire was sequenced with immunoSEQ multiplex PCR; TCRdb's copy has only in-frame clones and lacks some. The data show fewer than 200,000 clones, around 80% seen once. The sequencing sample was made of PBMCs. The receptors were gathered from a girl aged 2 to 10 in good health and CMV-seropositive.

The chain carries TRBV19 and TRBJ1-2; no clear D gene. Germline CDR1 and CDR2: LNHDA and SQIVND (reference sequence). The V end lost 0 bases, the J end lost 4 bases, and 6 bases lay between the germline ends. There are 13 residues in the CDR3. Here the CDR3 reads CASSIDRSYGYTF. The CDR3 bases are TGTGCCAGTAGTATAGATCGGAGCTATGGCTACACCTTC.

The chain combines TRBV11-2 with TRBJ2-7; D may be TRBD2 (6 bases). CDR1 is SGHAT and CDR2 is FQNNGV in the germline V gene. The CDR3 runs 16 residues. V was shortened by 5 bases and J by 5 bases, with 22 bases between the two germline ends. As DNA, the CDR3 is TGTGCCAGCAGCCTCAGTGTAGCGGTACCAAACGACGAGCAGTACTTC. It is translated as CASSLSVAVPNDEQYF. Full variable domain (remainder filled in from reference TRBV11-2 and TRBJ2-7): EAGVAQSPRYKIIEKRQSVAFWCNPISGHATLYWYQQILGQGPKLLIQFQNNGVVDDSQLPKDRFSAERLKGVDSTLKIQPAKLEDSAVYLCASSLSVAVPNDEQYFGPGTRLTVT.

The chain carries TRBV27 and TRBJ2-3, with TRBD2 as a possible D gene (7 bases). The V and J ends lost 7 bases and 0 bases respectively, with 14 bases between them. The CDR3 has 15 residues. Germline V CDR1 and CDR2: MNHEY, SMNVEV (reference sequence). The CDR3 coding sequence is TGTGCCAGCATCTTGGGGGGGCGGAGCACAGATACGCAGTATTTT. It is translated as CASILGGRSTDTQYF.

In DNA, the CDR3 is TGTGCCACCCGCCACCTACGGGGCTCCTACAATGAGCAGTTCTTC. This gives the protein CATRHLRGSYNEQFF. The chain employs TRBV6-5 and TRBJ2-1; tentatively, D is TRBD2 (5 bases). The ends were cut back, 10 bases at V and 0 bases at J, with 16 bases in the middle. CDR1 and CDR2 from the germline V gene are MNHEY and SVGAGI. CDR3 length: 15 residues.

The J gene is TRBJ1-5, the V gene TRBV5-6; 11 nucleotides line up with TRBD1. The CDR3 is made up of 19 amino acids. V gave up 4 bases and J gave up 2 bases; unmatched junction bases: 14. Germline V CDR1 and CDR2: SGHDT, YYEEEE. This CDR3 reads CASSTTGTGGPLGNQPQHF. The CDR3 DNA reads as TGTGCCAGCAGCACGACCGGGACAGGGGGACCTTTGGGCAATCAGCCCCAGCATTTT.

A single count supports this clone. This chain uses TRBV30 with TRBJ2-2; D perhaps matches TRBD2 (5 bases). This CDR3 has 14 residues. Germline CDR1 and CDR2: GTSNPN and SVGIG (reference sequence). V gave up 3 bases and J gave up 4 bases, with 12 bases separating them. In DNA form, the CDR3 reads TGTGCCTGGAGGGCCGGGGTTTCCACCGGGGAGCTGTTTTTT. Translated, it gives CAWRAGVSTGELFF. The entire variable domain, with the rest obtained from reference TRBV30 and TRBJ2-2, is as follows: SQTIHQWPATLVQPVGSPLSLECTVEGTSNPNLYWYRQAAGRGLQLLFYSVGIGQISSEVPQNLSASRPQDRQFILSSKKLLLSDSGFYLCAWRAGVSTGELFFGEGSRLTVL.

The CDR3 nucleotides read TGTGCCAGCAGTCCCCGGGGGTTCTCCTACGAGCAGTACTTC. The encoded protein is CASSPRGFSYEQYF. The chain carries TRBV27 and TRBJ2-7; TRBD2 might be the D (6 bases). Germline V lookup: CDR1 MNHEY, CDR2 SMNVEV (reference sequence). The CDR3 spans 14 residues. The V end lost 5 bases, the J end lost 0 bases, and 11 bases lay between the germline ends.

This chain connects TRBV19 to TRBJ1-4; weak D call: TRBD1 (6 bases). The V end lost 7 bases, the J end lost 8 bases, and 14 bases lay between the germline ends. Germline CDR1 is LNHDA and CDR2 is SQIVND (reference sequence). This CDR3 is built from 13 residues. CDR3 nucleotides: TGTGCCAGTAAATTGATAACAGGGGAAAAACTGTTTTTT. Residues: CASKLITGEKLFF.

In this sample, this clone turned up once. The rearrangement uses TRBV15 and TRBJ2-6; maybe TRBD2 (6 bases). Germline V gene lookup returns CDR1 LNHNV and CDR2 YYDKDF (reference sequence). V lost 4 bases and J lost 0, with 13 bases in between. The CDR3 totals 17 residues. The CDR3 loop reads CATSNRWEDSGANVLTF. The CDR3 DNA reads as TGTGCCACCAGCAACCGGTGGGAGGACTCTGGGGCCAACGTCCTGACTTTC. The whole variable domain, remainder taken from reference TRBV15 and TRBJ2-6, is DAMVIQNPRYQVTQFGKPVTLSCSQTLNHNVMYWYQQKSSQAPKLLFHYYDKDFNNEADTPDNFQSRRPNTSFCFLDIRSPGLGDTAMYLCATSNRWEDSGANVLTFGAGSRLTVL.

The V and J genes are TRBV5-4 and TRBJ1-5; no clear D. The CDR3 loop spans 14 amino acids. V dropped 0 bases and J dropped 3 bases, with 7 bases sitting between them. Germline V CDR1 and CDR2: SGHNT, YYREEE (reference sequence). The CDR3 here is CASSLEPVNQPQHF. The CDR3 nucleotides read TGTGCCAGCAGCTTGGAACCGGTCAATCAGCCCCAGCATTTT.

This clone was seen only once. V and J are TRBV6-1 and TRBJ1-2, with no clear D. V lost 2 bases and J 2 bases, leaving 6 bases between the germline ends. The CDR3 is 13 amino acids. Germline V gene lookup returns CDR1 MNHNS and CDR2 SASEGT. CDR3 loop: CASSESANYGYTF. As DNA, the CDR3 is TGTGCCAGCAGTGAATCAGCGAACTATGGCTACACCTTC.

This chain uses TRBV6-5 with TRBJ2-4; D remains ambiguous. V was clipped by 7 bases and J by 5 bases, with 12 bases between them. CDR1 is MNHEY, CDR2 SVGAGI, per germline. This CDR3 is 13 amino acids long. CDR3 DNA sequence: TGTGCCAGCACAGACGAGGCGGAAAACATTCAGTACTTC. Encoded protein: CASTDEAENIQYF.

This rearrangement joins TRBV10-3 to TRBJ2-7; possibly TRBD2 for D (5 bases). With 3 bases removed from V and 5 bases from J, the gap between germline ends came to 17 bases. Germline CDR1 and CDR2: ENHRY and SYGVKD. This CDR3 has 15 residues. In DNA form, the CDR3 reads TGTGCCATCAGTGAAGTTGCGGGTCCTCCCAACGAGCAGTACTTC. This encodes CAISEVAGPPNEQYF.

The rearrangement links TRBV5-5 to TRBJ2-7; 9 bases are a match to TRBD1. CDR3 length: 16 residues. Germline trimming cut 2 bases from V and 0 bases from J; bases unmatched to any gene: 6. CDR1 and CDR2 from the germline V gene are SGHKS and YYEKEE (reference sequence). The CDR3 is CASSLTPGQGSYEQYF. CDR3 nucleotide sequence: TGTGCCAGCAGCTTAACTCCGGGACAGGGCTCCTACGAGCAGTACTTC.

The rearrangement joins TRBV15 to TRBJ1-2; weak D call: TRBD1 (5 bases). CDR1 and CDR2 from the germline V gene are LNHNV and YYDKDF (reference sequence). V gave up 5 bases and J gave up 4 bases, with 26 bases separating them. This CDR3 is 18 amino acids long. Here the CDR3 reads CATSRRSRAPHGAYGYTF. Written as DNA, the CDR3 is TGTGCCACCAGCCGTAGATCCCGGGCTCCACATGGGGCCTATGGCTACACCTTC.

The gene calls are TRBV19 and TRBJ1-5; no reliable D call. This CDR3 has 15 residues. Trimming removed 1 base at V and 7 bases at J, with 14 bases between. Germline V gene lookup returns CDR1 LNHDA and CDR2 SQIVND (reference sequence). CDR3 nucleotides: TGTGCCAGTAGTATAGGATGGCGCACGGGGCAGCCCCAGCATTTT. As protein: CASSIGWRTGQPQHF.

The CDR3 loop reads CASQRAPEEKLFF. The CDR3 nucleotides read TGTGCCAGCCAAAGAGCCCCGGAGGAAAAACTGTTTTTT. V is TRBV28 and J is TRBJ1-4, with D unresolved. The CDR3 length is 13 residues. Germline V CDR1 and CDR2: MDHEN, SYDVKM. V lost 8 bases and J lost 8, with 15 bases in between.

The rearrangement links TRBV14 to TRBJ1-1; D is unresolved. The V gene's germline CDR1 is SGHDN and CDR2 FVKESK. The CDR3 spans 16 residues. V lost 1 base, J lost 0 bases, and 12 bases lay in between. The CDR3 DNA follows: TGTGCCAGCAGCCAAGCATGGGCAGGCATGAACACTGAAGCTTTCTTT. Amino acids: CASSQAWAGMNTEAFF.

The CDR3 is CASSLVFDQNRGYEQYF. In DNA form, the CDR3 reads TGTGCCAGCAGCCTGGTTTTCGATCAGAACAGGGGCTACGAGCAGTACTTC. The rearrangement uses TRBV11-2 and TRBJ2-7; 7 positions agree with TRBD1. This CDR3 contains 17 residues. V was pared by 5 bases and J by 3 bases, with 16 bases of the junction left unmatched. Germline V gene lookup returns CDR1 SGHAT and CDR2 FQNNGV.

This chain links TRBV6-5 with TRBJ2-7; the D gene is possibly TRBD1 (6 bases). Trimming left V 6 bases short and J 0 bases short, with 15 bases between. The CDR3 sequence is 15 residues long. Germline loops: CDR1 MNHEY, CDR2 SVGAGI. CDR3 sequence: CASSPSRGFSYEQYF. Written as DNA, the CDR3 is TGTGCCAGCAGCCCCAGCAGGGGTTTCTCCTACGAGCAGTACTTC.

The rearrangement joins TRBV19 to TRBJ1-1, with D possibly matching TRBD1 (5 bases). CDR1 and CDR2 from the germline V gene are LNHDA and SQIVND (reference sequence). V lost 2 bases and J lost 4, with 11 bases in between. This CDR3 comprises 14 residues. CDR3 sequence reads: CASSIQGLSTEAFF. The CDR3 DNA follows: TGTGCCAGTAGTATACAGGGCTTGAGCACTGAAGCTTTCTTT. The full variable domain, completed using reference TRBV19 and TRBJ1-1, is DGGITQSPKYLFRKEGQNVTLSCEQNLNHDAMYWYRQDPGQGLRLIYYSQIVNDFQKGDIAEGYSVSREKKESFPLTVTSAQKNPTAFYLCASSIQGLSTEAFFGQGTRLTVV.

The chain carries TRBV9 and TRBJ1-6; 10 positions match TRBD1. This CDR3 has 15 amino acids. CDR1 and CDR2 from the germline V gene are SGDLS and YYNGEE. After removal of 3 bases from V and 10 bases from J, the junction contained 7 bases not matched to a gene. CDR3 sequence (DNA): TGTGCCAGCAGCGCAGGAGCGGGACAGGGGTCACCCCTCCACTTT. It specifies CASSAGAGQGSPLHF.

The chain joins TRBV28 to TRBJ1-3; D not resolved. The CDR3 has 15 amino acids. The germline V and J ends were trimmed by 3 bases and 0 bases, with 9 bases remaining between them. Germline assignment: CDR1 MDHEN and CDR2 SYDVKM. CDR3 loop: CASSFFRSSGNTIYF. The CDR3 nucleotides are TGTGCCAGCAGTTTCTTCCGGAGCTCTGGAAACACCATATATTTT.

A single count supports this clone. The J gene is TRBJ1-4, the V gene TRBV4-1, with D unresolved. The CDR3 spans 14 residues. V was cut by 0 bases and J by 6 bases, with 8 bases left in between. The germline V gene has CDR1 MGHRA and CDR2 YSYEKL. Here the CDR3 DNA reads TGCGCCAGCAGCCAAGACAGAGGGTATGAAAAACTGTTTTTT. Protein product: CASSQDRGYEKLFF.